One and the same sample provided the 27 T cell receptor beta chains below, sequenced in a study of beta chain features in type 1 diabetes. Findings and limits, study-wide: Shorter TCRB CDR3s, moderately but significantly so, marked every one of the four CD4+ subsets in Type 1 diabetes patients.

Antigen specificity for these receptors is unknown. Isolated RNA was reverse transcribed in full, so expressed TCRB transcripts were sequenced. The assay was immunoSEQ multiplex PCR, and TCRdb's table has in-frame clones only and misses some. The sample has under 300,000 clones, less than 30% seen once. Sequencing was carried out using naive CD4+ T cells from blood. All receptors come from a woman aged 30 to 39 with type 1 diabetes.

This clone was counted between two and nine times. The chain joins TRBV25-1 to TRBJ1-1; 8 positions match TRBD1. With 3 bases clipped from V and 4 bases from J, the junction kept 10 bases outside the gene matches. The CDR3 loop spans 16 amino acids. Germline V gene lookup returns CDR1 MGHDK and CDR2 SYGVNS. CDR3 coding DNA: TGTGCCAGCAGTGACCCCGGACAGGGAATGGGCACTGAAGCTTTCTTT. Translation: CASSDPGQGMGTEAFF.

The table lists this clone with a few counts. The chain carries TRBV29-1 and TRBJ2-5; D possibly corresponds to TRBD2 (6 bases). This CDR3 is 12 amino acids long. V was shortened by 6 bases and J by 2 bases, with 10 bases between the two germline ends. The V gene's germline CDR1 is SQVTM and CDR2 ANQGSEA. The CDR3 reads CSVIGLQETQYF. The CDR3 nucleotides are TGCAGCGTGATAGGACTACAAGAGACCCAGTACTTC. The variable domain in full, completed from reference TRBV29-1 and TRBJ2-5, reads SAVISQKPSRDICQRGTSLTIQCQVDSQVTMMFWYRQQPGQSLTLIATANQGSEATYESGFVIDKFPISRPNLTFSTLTVSNMSPEDSSIYLCSVIGLQETQYFGPGTRLLVL.

The chain has TRBV4-2 and TRBJ2-1, with 8 bases matching TRBD2. The CDR3 is made up of 16 amino acids. From germline, CDR1 is LGHNA and CDR2 YNFKEQ. Germline trimming cut 2 bases from V and 3 bases from J; bases unmatched to any gene: 6. The CDR3 DNA follows: TGTGCCAGCAGCCAACATAGCGGGGACAACTACAATGAGCAGTTCTTC. Its translation: CASSQHSGDNYNEQFF.

This sequence joins TRBV7-8 and TRBJ2-7, with D possibly matching TRBD2 (6 bases). CDR3 length: 13 residues. Looked up from germline, CDR1 is SGHVS and CDR2 is FQNEAQ. The V gene lost 1 base and the J gene lost 7 bases, with 11 bases spanning the gap. CDR3 in amino acids: CASSLGRRGEQYF. The CDR3 DNA sequence: TGTGCCAGCAGCTTAGGGCGGCGGGGTGAGCAGTACTTC.

This clone was observed a handful of times. Other DNA variants within this sample encode the same CDR3. The genes are TRBV29-1 and TRBJ2-7; tentative D call: TRBD1 (5 bases). CDR1 SQVTM and CDR2 ANQGSEA come from the germline V gene. The length of the CDR3 is 11 residues. Trimming shortened V by 4 bases and J by 2 bases, and 6 bases separated the two germline ends. The DNA for the CDR3 is TGCAGCGTTGGACAGCCCTACGAGCAGTACTTC. Amino acids: CSVGQPYEQYF.

In this sample, this clone turned up a few times. This chain uses TRBV9 with TRBJ2-1; D not resolved. CDR3 length: 15 amino acids. Trimming removed 1 base at V and 0 bases at J, with 8 bases between. The V gene's germline CDR1 is SGDLS and CDR2 YYNGEE. The CDR3 DNA follows: TGTGCCAGCAGCGTACAAGAGAGCTCCTACAATGAGCAGTTCTTC. Translated: CASSVQESSYNEQFF.

As regards this clone: One end of the junction varies from germline; a read error may be responsible. The V call is TRBV7-7, the J call TRBJ2-7, with TRBD2 as a possible D gene (5 bases). Germline V gene data show CDR1 as SSHAT and CDR2 as FNYEAQ (reference sequence). This CDR3 comprises 15 residues. CDR3 in amino acids: CASSPGTDFSYEQYF. For the CDR3, the DNA is TGTGCTAGCAGCCCCGGAACGGACTTCTCCTACGAGCAGTACTTC.

This clone was detected a few times. The V call is TRBV5-6, the J call TRBJ2-3; 7 bases fit TRBD2. Losses at the gene ends were 4 bases for V and 2 bases for J; bases not matched to a gene: 13. The germline gives CDR1 SGHDT, CDR2 YYEEEE. There are 17 residues in the CDR3. CDR3: CASSRILAALSTDTQYF. DNA for the CDR3: TGTGCCAGCAGCCGTATCCTAGCGGCTCTATCCACAGATACGCAGTATTTT.

The chain combines TRBV9 with TRBJ2-1; possibly TRBD1 for D (7 bases). Deletions cut 7 bases from V and 8 bases from J, with 10 bases between. The CDR3 is 11 amino acids. Germline assignment: CDR1 SGDLS and CDR2 YYNGEE. The CDR3 loop is CASGRGDEQFF. The CDR3 DNA follows: TGTGCCAGCGGCAGGGGGGATGAGCAGTTCTTC.

The chain is built from TRBV9 and TRBJ2-5, with TRBD2 matching over 12 bases. CDR3 length: 18 amino acids. V shed 0 bases, J shed 7 bases, and the junction held 13 bases outside the gene matches. Per germline, CDR1 SGDLS and CDR2 YYNGEE. The CDR3 DNA reads TGTGCCAGCAGCGTAGTACCCTCGACTAGCGGGAGTGTGGGGACCCAGTACTTC. This translates into CASSVVPSTSGSVGTQYF.

This clone was found once. The V and J genes are TRBV30 and TRBJ1-5; D is unclear. CDR3 length: 13 residues. The germline V gene has CDR1 GTSNPN and CDR2 SVGIG (reference sequence). V lost 2 bases, J lost 1 base, and 6 bases lay in between. The CDR3 is CAWSYSSNQPQHF. The CDR3 region has the DNA TGTGCCTGGAGTTATAGCAGCAATCAGCCCCAGCATTTT.

The sample holds a few counts of this clone. V gene TRBV2 combines with J gene TRBJ1-1; TRBD1 might be the D (5 bases). V was shortened by 7 bases and J by 0 bases, with 12 bases between the two germline ends. The CDR3 sequence is 14 residues long. The germline V gene has CDR1 SNHLY and CDR2 FYNNEI. CDR3 sequence reads: CASNVREMNTEAFF. CDR3 bases: TGTGCCAGCAATGTCAGGGAAATGAACACTGAAGCTTTCTTT.

This clone has more than one count but fewer than ten. In the same sample, other DNA sequences code for this CDR3. This rearrangement joins TRBV30 to TRBJ1-2, with D perhaps TRBD1 (5 bases). V lost 1 base to trimming and J lost 5 bases, with 5 bases between them. The CDR3 runs 11 residues. Germline values: CDR1 GTSNPN, CDR2 SVGIG (reference sequence). CDR3 in DNA: TGTGCCTGGAGTGCAGGGTATGGCTACACCTTC. As protein: CAWSAGYGYTF.

The CDR3 region has the DNA TGCGCCAGCAGTCACCCTATCGCCTACGAGCAGTACTTC. This translates into CASSHPIAYEQYF. The rearrangement uses TRBV23-1 and TRBJ2-7; D gene unclear. Being an ORF, TRBV23-1 has a function that is uncertain. The CDR3 totals 13 residues. Deletions cut 3 bases from V and 2 bases from J, with 8 bases between.

This clone was counted a few times. V is TRBV5-4 and J is TRBJ2-2; the D is unclear. The germline V gene has CDR1 SGHNT and CDR2 YYREEE (reference sequence). Trimming pared 4 bases from V and 4 bases from J, leaving 14 bases between. This CDR3 region has 15 residues. CDR3 residues: CASSPPPKSTGELFF. In DNA, the CDR3 is TGTGCCAGCAGCCCACCGCCCAAGAGCACCGGGGAGCTGTTTTTT. The full variable domain, its missing parts supplied by reference TRBV5-4 and TRBJ2-2, is ETGVTQSPTHLIKTRGQQVTLRCSSQSGHNTVSWYQQALGQGPQFIFQYYREEENGRGNFPPRFSGLQFPNYSSELNVNALELDDSALYLCASSPPPKSTGELFFGEGSRLTVL.

This chain links TRBV7-9 with TRBJ2-7; 8 nucleotides agree with TRBD1. Germline trimming cut 8 bases from V and 2 bases from J; bases unmatched to any gene: 8. The CDR3 runs 14 residues. CDR1 and CDR2 from the germline V gene are SEHNR and FQNEAQ (reference sequence). The CDR3 coding sequence is TGTGCCAGCGGAGGACAGGGAACACCCTACGAGCAGTACTTC. It yields the protein CASGGQGTPYEQYF.

This clone was counted between two and nine times. This chain uses TRBV10-3 with TRBJ2-6; D is unclear. Germline V gene sequence: CDR1 ENHRY, CDR2 SYGVKD. With 7 bases removed from V and 4 bases from J, the gap between germline ends came to 11 bases. This CDR3 is built from 14 residues. DNA for the CDR3: TGTGCCATCACTCCCGGGTCCGGGGCCAACGTCCTGACTTTC. Translating gives CAITPGSGANVLTF.

The CDR3 sequence is CATSRLRGNTEAFF. The CDR3 DNA is TGTGCCACCAGCAGACTACGAGGGAACACTGAAGCTTTCTTT. This rearrangement joins TRBV15 to TRBJ1-1, with D uncertain. The V and J ends lost 2 bases and 1 base respectively, with 8 bases between them. The CDR3 loop spans 14 amino acids. Germline values: CDR1 LNHNV, CDR2 YYDKDF (reference sequence).

A note on this clone: The sample has other DNA sequences that encode this CDR3 too. The chain carries TRBV29-1 and TRBJ2-7; TRBD2 matches 8 bases. The J segment lost 0 bases and the V segment lost 7 bases, leaving 2 bases of the junction unmatched. This CDR3 has 12 amino acids. Germline V gene sequence: CDR1 SQVTM, CDR2 ANQGSEA. This CDR3 is CSGGRSSYEQYF. CDR3 bases: TGCAGCGGCGGGAGGAGCTCCTACGAGCAGTACTTC.

CDR3 in DNA: TGTGCCAGCAGCTTGGGGTCTAGCGTTAGACAAGAGACCCAGTACTTC. It is translated as CASSLGSSVRQETQYF. This chain joins TRBV5-4 and TRBJ2-5; D perhaps matches TRBD2 (6 bases). V lost 0 bases and J lost 2, with 14 bases in between. This CDR3 region has 16 residues. Germline loops: CDR1 SGHNT, CDR2 YYREEE (reference sequence).

This clone appeared a few times. The chain joins TRBV18 to TRBJ2-5; no clear D gene. CDR1 and CDR2 (germline): KGHSH, LQKENI. With 2 bases removed from V and 4 bases from J, the gap between germline ends came to 11 bases. The length of the CDR3 is 14 residues. The CDR3 sequence: CASSPLRSGETQYF. The CDR3 DNA sequence: TGTGCCAGCTCACCATTGAGGTCCGGAGAGACCCAGTACTTC.

The CDR3 DNA follows: TGTGCCTGGAGTGTACAGACAGGGCTGATCGGCTACACCTTC. Protein: CAWSVQTGLIGYTF. The chain combines TRBV30 with TRBJ1-2, with TRBD1 matching over 7 bases. Looked up from germline, CDR1 is GTSNPN and CDR2 is SVGIG (reference sequence). The trim removed 0 bases at V and 8 bases at J, leaving 9 bases unmatched. The CDR3 spans 14 residues.

The J gene is TRBJ2-1, the V gene TRBV7-3, with 9 bases that match TRBD2. The ends lost 3 bases at V and 9 bases at J; junction bases unmatched: 6. This CDR3 is 14 amino acids long. Germline lookup yields CDR1 SGHTA and CDR2 FQGTGA. The CDR3 is CASSLGREGSEQFF. Written as DNA, the CDR3 is TGTGCCAGCAGCTTGGGGCGGGAGGGATCTGAGCAGTTCTTC.

The gene calls are TRBV28 and TRBJ2-4, with TRBD1 matching over 8 bases. From germline, CDR1 is MDHEN and CDR2 SYDVKM. Trimming took 5 bases from V and 6 from J; bases not matched to a gene: 9. The CDR3 length is 15 residues. CDR3 DNA sequence: TGTGCCAGCAGTCCGACAGGGGCAGGGGTAAACATTCAGTACTTC. This translates into CASSPTGAGVNIQYF.

The J gene is TRBJ1-3, the V gene TRBV29-1; 12 positions agree with TRBD1. Losses at the gene ends were 5 bases for V and 3 bases for J; bases not matched to a gene: 8. CDR1 SQVTM and CDR2 ANQGSEA come from the germline V gene. CDR3 size: 16 residues. The CDR3 DNA reads as TGCAGCGTTCCAGGGACAGGGGGCGAAATTGGAAACACCATATATTTT. This sequence encodes CSVPGTGGEIGNTIYF. The full variable domain, with the rest looked up from reference TRBV29-1 and TRBJ1-3, is SAVISQKPSRDICQRGTSLTIQCQVDSQVTMMFWYRQQPGQSLTLIATANQGSEATYESGFVIDKFPISRPNLTFSTLTVSNMSPEDSSIYLCSVPGTGGEIGNTIYFGEGSWLTVV.

V and J are TRBV30 and TRBJ1-1; D possibly corresponds to TRBD1 (5 bases). Per the germline V gene, CDR1 is GTSNPN and CDR2 is SVGIG (reference sequence). Trimming took 4 bases from V and 1 from J, leaving 10 bases between them. The CDR3 is 13 residues long. The DNA for the CDR3 is TGTGCCTGGACGGGCGGACAGAACACTGAAGCTTTCTTT. Protein product: CAWTGGQNTEAFF.

The chain links TRBV18 to TRBJ2-1, with TRBD2 matching 10 bases. The CDR3 loop spans 14 amino acids. From germline, CDR1 is KGHSH and CDR2 LQKENI. V was pared by 6 bases and J by 5 bases, with 4 bases of the junction left unmatched. CDR3 in amino acids: CASSSGRTNNEQFF. As DNA, the CDR3 is TGTGCCAGCTCTAGCGGGAGGACCAACAATGAGCAGTTCTTC.